These 27 T cell receptor beta chains originate from one sample sequenced in a study of CD8+ T cells in alopecia areata. RNA, once extracted, was reverse transcribed into cDNA for use as the sequencing template. Generated by immunoSEQ multiplex PCR, the TCRdb table keeps only in-frame clones and is missing some. Listed for the sample are approximately 5,400 clones, none seen a single time. Time point indicated: mouse skin 6 weeks after grafting, around onset of hair loss. Sequenced here: skin, sampled at week 6. These receptors all stem from a C3H/HeJ mouse with alopecia areata. The strain bears MHC haplotype H2-k.

This clone was counted ten times or more. The genes are named according to mouse. The CDR3 goes on 4 residues after the read ends, and that part is filled in from the germline J gene. The genes are TRBV17 and TRBJ2-5; 10 bases are a match to TRBD1. From germline, CDR1 is MNHDT and CDR2 YYDKIL. The CDR3 is 15 residues long. The CDR3 protein is CASSRDPGQGDTQYF. CDR3 DNA, as far as it was read: TGTGCTAGCAGTAGAGATCCGGGACAGGGGGAC.

This clone was seen repeatedly, ten times or more. Gene names refer to mouse genes. The read ends 4 residues early relative to the CDR3; the germline J gene fills the gap. The chain carries TRBV26 and TRBJ2-5, with a weak D call TRBD1 (6 bases). V was trimmed by 4 bases and J by 0 bases, leaving 8 bases between them. Germline CDR1 KGHPV, CDR2 FQNQEV (reference sequence). The CDR3 extends over 14 amino acids. The CDR3 protein is CASSPGDNQDTQYF. CDR3 DNA (partial): TGTGCCAGCAGTCCAGGGGATAACCAAGAC.

In regard to this clone: Gene names and germline refer to mouse. The missing CDR3 end, 4 residues past where the read stops, is filled in from the germline J gene. The chain couples TRBV14 to TRBJ1-2; 11 bases are a match to TRBD1. Germline loops: CDR1 SGHDT, CDR2 FRDEAV. The CDR3 extends over 14 amino acids. CDR3 region: CASSFPDRGLDYTF. Incomplete CDR3 DNA: TGTGCCAGCAGTTTCCCGGACAGGGGGCTC. Full variable domain (remainder filled in from reference TRBV14 and TRBJ1-2): EAGVTQSPRYAVLQEGQAVSFWCDPISGHDTLYWYQQPRDQGPQLLVYFRDEAVIDNSQLPSDRFSAVRPKGTNSTLKIQSAKQGDTATYLCASSFPDRGLDYTFGSGTRLLVI.

This clone has ten or more counts. Genes here carry mouse names. The DNA ends 4 residues before the CDR3 does, and the rest of the CDR3 is filled in from the germline J gene. This sequence joins TRBV17 and TRBJ2-7, with D tentatively TRBD1 (6 bases). Germline CDR1 and CDR2: MNHDT and YYDKIL. The CDR3 contains 13 residues. The CDR3 sequence is CASSRDGTYEQYF. The sequenced part of the CDR3 DNA is TGTGCTAGCAGTAGAGATGGGACATAT.

This clone was seen many times. Gene names are the mouse ones. The CDR3 goes on 4 residues after the read ends, and that part is filled in from the germline J gene. The rearrangement uses TRBV1 and TRBJ2-7, with a weak D call TRBD1 (6 bases). Trimming cost V 0 bases and J 2 bases, with 11 bases left between them. Germline assignment: CDR1 NSQYPW and CDR2 LRSPGD (reference sequence). This CDR3 contains 15 residues. CDR3 DNA (partial): TGCACCTGCAGTGCAGATGCGGGACAAACCTAT. Translated, it gives CTCSADAGQTY. Given in full, the CDR3 is CTCSADAGQTYEQYF.

This clone occurred many times. Genes here carry mouse names. Read sequence stops 4 residues before the CDR3 end, and the germline J gene provides the missing end. The chain is built from TRBV13-3 and TRBJ2-2; possible D gene TRBD1, 5 bases. Germline V gene data show CDR1 as NNHDY and CDR2 as SYVADS. Trimming removed 3 bases at V and 3 bases at J, with 9 bases between. The CDR3 length is 14 residues. CDR3 sequence reads: CASSGGEDTGQLYF. The sequenced CDR3 bases are TGTGCCAGCAGTGGAGGGGAGGACACCGGG.

About this clone: Mouse names are used for the genes. The CDR3 is cut off 4 residues early in the read; its end comes from the germline J gene. The V call is TRBV13-2, the J call TRBJ2-3; the match to TRBD2 covers 8 bases. In germline, CDR1 is NNHNN, CDR2 SYGAGS (reference sequence). This CDR3 is 17 amino acids long. V shed 0 bases and J 0 bases; nucleotides not matched to a gene: 6. CDR3 DNA, as far as it was read: TGTGCCAGCGGTGATGTTCGGACTGGGCTTAGTGCAGAA. The encoded protein is CASGDVRTGLSAE. The entire CDR3 protein is CASGDVRTGLSAETLYF.

Ten or more counts support this clone. The gene symbols are mouse symbols. The missing CDR3 end, 4 residues past where the read stops, is filled in from the germline J gene. The chain joins TRBV1 to TRBJ2-4; 9 bases are shared with TRBD2. The CDR3 is 16 residues long. Germline V gene lookup returns CDR1 NSQYPW and CDR2 LRSPGD (reference sequence). With V trimmed by 1 base and J by 0 bases, 2 bases remained unmatched. CDR3 in amino acids: CTCSAGWGGSQNTLYF. Partial CDR3 DNA: TGCACCTGCAGTGCAGGCTGGGGGGGTAGTCAAAAC.

This clone appeared many times. Gene names refer to mouse genes. The read terminates 4 residues ahead of where the CDR3 ends, so the germline J gene completes it. This chain uses TRBV1 with TRBJ2-7, with D possibly being TRBD1 (5 bases). The germline V gene has CDR1 NSQYPW and CDR2 LRSPGD (reference sequence). The CDR3 loop spans 15 amino acids. V lost 0 bases to trimming and J lost 0 bases, with 9 bases between them. CDR3 in amino acids: CTCSADRGSSYEQYF. The CDR3 bases that were read are TGCACCTGCAGTGCAGATAGGGGAAGCTCCTAT. The whole variable domain, filled in from reference TRBV1 and TRBJ2-7, reads VTLLEQNPRWRLVPRGQAVNLRCILKNSQYPWMSWYQQDLQKQLQWLFTLRSPGDKEVKSLPGADYLATRVTDTELRLQVANMSQGRTLYCTCSADRGSSYEQYFGPGTRLTVL.

This clone has a count of ten or more. Gene labels here are mouse ones. Sequencing ends 4 residues short of the CDR3 end; the germline J gene provides the rest. This chain connects TRBV13-2 to TRBJ2-7; TRBD2 matches 7 bases. V lost 0 bases to trimming and J lost 3 bases; unmatched junction nucleotides: 6. Germline V gives CDR1 NNHNN, CDR2 SYGAGS (reference sequence). This CDR3 is built from 15 residues. The CDR3 here is CASGDGGGRLYEQYF. CDR3 DNA (partial): TGTGCCAGCGGTGATGGGGGGGGACGCCTCTAT.

Many counts were recorded for this clone. The gene names here belong to mouse. The read terminates 4 residues before the CDR3 end, so the remaining end is supplied by the germline J gene. V and J are TRBV16 and TRBJ2-1; D ambiguous. Germline-derived CDR1 and CDR2 are SGHSA and FRNQAP. The CDR3 sequence is 14 residues long. V lost 2 bases, J lost 2 bases, and 7 bases lay in between. The chain's CDR3 is CASSLSSDYAEQFF. The part of the CDR3 DNA that was read is TGTGCAAGCAGCTTATCCAGTGACTATGCT.

As to this clone: Gene names denote mouse genes. The CDR3 goes on 4 residues after the read ends, and that part is filled in from the germline J gene. The V and J genes are TRBV13-2 and TRBJ2-5; 9 bases agree with TRBD2. The germline V gene encodes CDR1 NNHNN and CDR2 SYGAGS (reference sequence). V gave up 3 bases and J gave up 2 bases; unmatched junction bases: 1. The CDR3 contains 14 residues. The covered CDR3 bases are TGTGCCAGCGGTGCACTGGGGGGCCAAGAC. Translated: CASGALGGQD. From start to end, the CDR3 is CASGALGGQDTQYF.

This clone came up a few times. Genes and germline are mouse. The read finishes 4 residues shy of the CDR3 end, and the germline J gene is used to complete it. The genes are TRBV29 and TRBJ2-5; D is unresolved. Germline V gene lookup returns CDR1 MSHET and CDR2 SYDVDS. The CDR3 consists of 11 residues. CDR3 loop: CASSLRDTQYF. CDR3 DNA (partial): TGTGCTAGCAGTTTAAGGGAC.

This clone was observed a handful of times. The germline and genes are mouse ones. The read stops 4 residues short of the end of the CDR3; the missing end is completed from the germline J gene. The chain has TRBV15 and TRBJ1-1; 9 bases agree with TRBD1. The CDR3 length is 16 residues. Germline V gene data show CDR1 as SGHND and CDR2 as FRSKSL. J lost 2 bases, V lost 1 base, and 5 bases had no gene match. This CDR3 reads CASSLGTGDGNTEVFF. The sequenced CDR3 bases are TGTGCCAGCAGTTTAGGGACAGGGGATGGCAACACA.

Notes on this clone: Gene names are mouse gene names. The CDR3 end lies 4 residues beyond the end of the read and is filled in from the germline J gene. V usage is TRBV19 and J usage is TRBJ2-3, with TRBD2 matching 12 bases. The CDR3 sequence is 16 residues long. Germline V gene lookup returns CDR1 FNHDT and CDR2 SITEND (reference sequence). Unmatched junction bases numbered 8, after V lost 7 bases and J lost 2 bases. The CDR3 sequence is CASSPTGGAPAETLYF. CDR3 bases read: TGTGCCAGCTCCCCGACTGGGGGGGCGCCTGCAGAA.

This clone was observed a handful of times. All gene names here are mouse names. The DNA ends 4 residues before the CDR3 does, and the rest of the CDR3 is filled in from the germline J gene. V usage is TRBV13-1 and J usage is TRBJ2-4; 11 positions match TRBD2. V shed 5 bases and J 1 base; nucleotides not matched to a gene: 3. CDR1 is NSHNY, CDR2 SYGAGN, per germline. This CDR3 spans 15 amino acids. CDR3 residues: CASRDWGDGQNTLYF. The part of the CDR3 DNA that was read is TGTGCCAGCAGGGACTGGGGGGACGGTCAAAAC.

This clone was seen only a few times. Mouse names are used for the genes. The read is 4 residues too short to cover the CDR3 end, so that end is filled in from the germline J gene. V is TRBV13-2 and J is TRBJ1-1; a possible D gene is TRBD1 (5 bases). V lost 7 bases and J 4 bases, leaving 5 bases between the germline ends. The CDR3 runs 10 residues. CDR1 is NNHNN and CDR2 is SYGAGS in the germline V gene (reference sequence). The part of the CDR3 DNA that was read is TGTGCCAGCCAGGGCACA. It translates to CASQGT. The whole CDR3 sequence reads CASQGTEVFF.

There are many counts of this clone. The genes and germline here are from mouse. The read gets to within 4 residues of the CDR3 end, and the germline J gene fills in the rest. This rearrangement joins TRBV13-2 to TRBJ1-2, with 7 nucleotides matching TRBD1. Per germline, CDR1 NNHNN and CDR2 SYGAGS (reference sequence). The CDR3 is 15 residues long. Unmatched junction bases numbered 3, after V lost 1 base and J lost 0 bases. This CDR3 reads CASGDRDSPNSDYTF. CDR3 bases read: TGTGCCAGCGGTGATAGGGACAGCCCAAACTCC.

This clone was picked up a small number of times. Genes and germline come from the mouse. The read halts 4 residues ahead of the CDR3 end, with the missing end drawn from the germline J gene. V usage is TRBV19 and J usage is TRBJ1-2; 7 bases align to TRBD1. Germline V gene lookup returns CDR1 FNHDT and CDR2 SITEND (reference sequence). Trimming took 2 bases from V and 2 from J; bases not matched to a gene: 3. This CDR3 is built from 14 residues. This chain's CDR3 is CASSMRGGNSDYTF. The CDR3 DNA, read in part, is TGTGCCAGCAGTATGAGAGGGGGCAACTCC.

As for this clone: Here the gene names and germline are mouse. The read ends 4 residues shy of where the CDR3 ends; the end is completed using the germline J gene. The chain joins TRBV12-2 to TRBJ2-7; 10 bases match TRBD2. After removal of 0 bases from V and 0 bases from J, the junction contained 1 base not matched to a gene. The germline V gene has CDR1 SGHLS and CDR2 HYDKME. The length of the CDR3 is 15 residues. This chain's CDR3 is CASSLDWGASYEQYF. The sequenced part of the CDR3 DNA is TGTGCCAGCTCTCTCGACTGGGGGGCCTCCTAT.

Ten or more counts support this clone. Mouse germline and gene names are used. Coverage ceases 4 residues before the CDR3 finishes, and the germline J gene fills in the end. This chain joins TRBV3 and TRBJ2-4; 10 bases fit TRBD2. The germline V gene encodes CDR1 SNHLY and CDR2 FYNGKV (reference sequence). V lost 4 bases to trimming and J lost 3 bases; unmatched junction nucleotides: 4. This CDR3 region has 15 residues. The chain's CDR3 is CASSSRLGGQNTLYF. Partial CDR3 DNA: TGTGCCAGCAGCTCTCGACTGGGGGGACAAAAC.

This clone turned up a few times. Mouse gene names apply. The sequenced CDR3 bases are TGTGCCAGCGATGACAGGGGTTCAAACTCC. Its translation is CASDDRGSNS. In full, the CDR3 reads CASDDRGSNSDYTF. V gene TRBV13-2 combines with J gene TRBJ1-2; 8 bases are a match to TRBD1. The read terminates 4 residues ahead of where the CDR3 ends, so the germline J gene completes it. CDR3 length: 14 residues. V shed 6 bases, J shed 0 bases, and the junction held 4 bases outside the gene matches. Per germline, CDR1 NNHNN and CDR2 SYGAGS (reference sequence).

This clone has just a few counts. Gene names follow the mouse nomenclature. The CDR3 end falls 4 residues outside the read, so it is completed with the germline J gene. This same CDR3 is encoded by further DNA sequences in the sample. The genes are TRBV14 and TRBJ2-2; 11 bases are shared with TRBD2. CDR3 length: 16 amino acids. Per the germline V gene, CDR1 is SGHDT and CDR2 is FRDEAV. After removal of 4 bases from V and 3 bases from J, the junction contained 5 bases not matched to a gene. The CDR3: CASSPGTGGHTGQLYF. CDR3 DNA, as far as it was read: TGTGCCAGCAGTCCCGGGACTGGGGGCCACACCGGG.

Many counts were recorded for this clone. Gene names are the mouse ones. Incomplete CDR3 DNA: TGTGCCAGCAGTGATGCGACAGGGAGTGCAGAA. Protein product: CASSDATGSAE. The CDR3, in full, reads CASSDATGSAETLYF. The chain recombines TRBV13-1 with TRBJ2-3; 7 bases match TRBD1. The read terminates 4 residues before the CDR3 end, so the remaining end is supplied by the germline J gene. The CDR3 extends over 15 amino acids. The V gene's germline CDR1 is NSHNY and CDR2 SYGAGN. The J segment lost 0 bases and the V segment lost 0 bases, leaving 1 base of the junction unmatched.

With regard to this clone: Genes and germline come from the mouse. The observed sequence ends 4 residues before the CDR3 terminus, with the missing tail filled in from the germline J gene. This sequence joins TRBV13-2 and TRBJ2-5; weak D call: TRBD1 (5 bases). The CDR3 has 13 amino acids. Germline V gene data show CDR1 as NNHNN and CDR2 as SYGAGS (reference sequence). With 5 bases removed from V and 0 bases from J, the gap between germline ends came to 7 bases. The CDR3 spells CASGDKNQDTQYF. The covered CDR3 bases are TGTGCCAGCGGGGACAAAAACCAAGAC.

In regard to this clone: Each gene name is a mouse one. The CDR3 is cut off 3 residues early in the read; its end comes from the germline J gene. V and J are TRBV14 and TRBJ1-6; D is possibly TRBD1 (6 bases). TRBJ1-6 is sorted into the ORF group, with uncertain function. Germline V gene sequence: CDR1 SGHDT, CDR2 FRDEAV. Trimming took 4 bases from V and 4 from J, leaving 18 bases between them. The CDR3 totals 17 residues. Incomplete CDR3 DNA: TGTGCCAGCAGTATAAGGGGGGCCGGGATTTATAATTCGCCC. It codes for CASSIRGAGIYNSP. The entire CDR3 protein reads CASSIRGAGIYNSPLYF.

The table lists this clone with many counts. Mouse names are used for the genes. Read data end 4 residues before the CDR3 end; the end is taken from the germline J gene. V is TRBV19 and J is TRBJ1-2, with 7 nucleotides matching TRBD1. This CDR3 comprises 13 residues. Germline loops: CDR1 FNHDT, CDR2 SITEND (reference sequence). The junction had 3 bases not matched to a gene; V was cut back by 5 bases and J by 2 bases. The covered CDR3 bases are TGTGCCAGCAGAAAGACAGGGAACTCC. Translated, it gives CASRKTGNS. The entire CDR3 protein is CASRKTGNSDYTF. Full variable domain (remainder filled in from reference TRBV19 and TRBJ1-2): GGIITQTPKFLIGQEGQKLTLKCQQNFNHDTMYWYRQDSGKGLRLIYYSITENDLQKGDLSEGYDASREKKSSFSLTVTSAQKNEMAVFLCASRKTGNSDYTFGSGTRLLVI.